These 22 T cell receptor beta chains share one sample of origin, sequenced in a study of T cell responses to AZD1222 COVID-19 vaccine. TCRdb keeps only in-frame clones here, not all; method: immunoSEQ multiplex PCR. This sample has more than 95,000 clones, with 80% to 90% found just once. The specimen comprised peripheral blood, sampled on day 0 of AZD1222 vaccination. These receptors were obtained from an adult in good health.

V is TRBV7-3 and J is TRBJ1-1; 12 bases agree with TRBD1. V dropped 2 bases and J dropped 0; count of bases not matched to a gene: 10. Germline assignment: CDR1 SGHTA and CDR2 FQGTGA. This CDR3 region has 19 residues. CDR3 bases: TGTGCCAGCAGCTTATTCCCCGGGACAGGGGGCACCATGAACACTGAAGCTTTCTTT. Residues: CASSLFPGTGGTMNTEAFF.

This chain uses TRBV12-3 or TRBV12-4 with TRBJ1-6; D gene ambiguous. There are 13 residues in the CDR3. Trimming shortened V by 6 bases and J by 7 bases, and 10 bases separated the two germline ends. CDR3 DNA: TGTGCCAGCAGCCGTTCGGAGAATTCACCCCTCCACTTT. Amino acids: CASSRSENSPLHF.

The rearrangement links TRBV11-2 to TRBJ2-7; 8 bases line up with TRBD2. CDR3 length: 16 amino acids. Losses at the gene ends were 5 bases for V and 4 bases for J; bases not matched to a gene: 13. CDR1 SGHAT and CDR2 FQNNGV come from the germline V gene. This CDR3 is CASSPQAGVKLYEQYF. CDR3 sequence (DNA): TGTGCCAGCAGCCCCCAAGCGGGAGTAAAGCTGTACGAGCAGTACTTC.

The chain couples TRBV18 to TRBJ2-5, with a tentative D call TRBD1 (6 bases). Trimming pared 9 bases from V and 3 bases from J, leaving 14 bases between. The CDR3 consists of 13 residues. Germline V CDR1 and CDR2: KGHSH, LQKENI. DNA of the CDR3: TGTGCCAGTCTTGACAGGTTAAAAGAGACCCAGTACTTC. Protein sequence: CASLDRLKETQYF.

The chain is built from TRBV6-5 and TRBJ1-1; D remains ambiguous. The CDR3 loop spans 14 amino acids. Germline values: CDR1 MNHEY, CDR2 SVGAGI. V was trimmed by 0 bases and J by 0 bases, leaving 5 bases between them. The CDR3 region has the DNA TGTGCCAGCAGTTACTCAGCCATGAACACTGAAGCTTTCTTT. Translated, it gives CASSYSAMNTEAFF.

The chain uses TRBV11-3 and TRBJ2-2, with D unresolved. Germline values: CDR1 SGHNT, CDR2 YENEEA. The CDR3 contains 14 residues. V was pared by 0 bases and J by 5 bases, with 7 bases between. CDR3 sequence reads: CASSLDWGTGELFF. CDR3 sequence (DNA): TGTGCCAGCAGCTTAGATTGGGGAACCGGGGAGCTGTTTTTT.

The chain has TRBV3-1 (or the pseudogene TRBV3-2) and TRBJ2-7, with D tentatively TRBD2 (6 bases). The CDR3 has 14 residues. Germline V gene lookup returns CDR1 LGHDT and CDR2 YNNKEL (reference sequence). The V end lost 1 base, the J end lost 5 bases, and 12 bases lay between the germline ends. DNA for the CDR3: TGTGCCAGCAGCCAAGGTGGGAGGAACCACGAGCAGTACTTC. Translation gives CASSQGGRNHEQYF.

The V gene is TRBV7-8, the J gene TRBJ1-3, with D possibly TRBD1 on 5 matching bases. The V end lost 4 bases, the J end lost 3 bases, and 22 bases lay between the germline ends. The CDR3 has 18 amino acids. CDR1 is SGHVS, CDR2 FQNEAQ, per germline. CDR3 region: CASSYHPWWGMGGNTIYF. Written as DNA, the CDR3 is TGTGCCAGCAGCTATCATCCGTGGTGGGGGATGGGTGGAAACACCATATATTTT.

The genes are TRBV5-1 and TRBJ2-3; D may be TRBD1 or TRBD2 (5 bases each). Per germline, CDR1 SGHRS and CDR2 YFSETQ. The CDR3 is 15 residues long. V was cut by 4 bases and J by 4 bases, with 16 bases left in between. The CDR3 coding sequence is TGCGCCAGCAGCATAGGGGTTGCGGGTCCAGATACGCAGTATTTT. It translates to CASSIGVAGPDTQYF. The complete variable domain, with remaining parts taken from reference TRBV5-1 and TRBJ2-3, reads KAGVTQTPRYLIKTRGQQVTLSCSPISGHRSVSWYQQTPGQGLQFLFEYFSETQRNKGNFPGRFSGRQFSNSRSEMNVSTLELGDSALYLCASSIGVAGPDTQYFGPGTRLTVL.

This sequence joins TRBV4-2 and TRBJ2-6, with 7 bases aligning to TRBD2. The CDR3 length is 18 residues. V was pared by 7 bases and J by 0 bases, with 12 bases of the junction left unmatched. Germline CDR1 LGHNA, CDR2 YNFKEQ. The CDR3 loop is CASTPGTNTFSGANVLTF. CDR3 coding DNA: TGTGCCAGCACTCCCGGGACTAACACTTTCTCTGGGGCCAACGTCCTGACTTTC.

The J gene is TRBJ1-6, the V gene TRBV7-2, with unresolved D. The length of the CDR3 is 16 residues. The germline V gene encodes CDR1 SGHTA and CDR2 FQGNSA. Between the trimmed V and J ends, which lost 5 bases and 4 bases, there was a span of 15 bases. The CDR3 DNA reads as TGTGCCAGCAGCCCGGGAAGCTTGGCTTATAATTCACCCCTCCACTTT. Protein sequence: CASSPGSLAYNSPLHF.

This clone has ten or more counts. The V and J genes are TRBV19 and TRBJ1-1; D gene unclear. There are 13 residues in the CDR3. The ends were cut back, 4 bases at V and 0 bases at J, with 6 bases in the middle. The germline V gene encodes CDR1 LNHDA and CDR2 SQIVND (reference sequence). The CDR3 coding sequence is TGTGCCAGTAGTAAGACAATGAACACTGAAGCTTTCTTT. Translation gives CASSKTMNTEAFF. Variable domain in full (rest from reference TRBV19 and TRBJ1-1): DGGITQSPKYLFRKEGQNVTLSCEQNLNHDAMYWYRQDPGQGLRLIYYSQIVNDFQKGDIAEGYSVSREKKESFPLTVTSAQKNPTAFYLCASSKTMNTEAFFGQGTRLTVV.

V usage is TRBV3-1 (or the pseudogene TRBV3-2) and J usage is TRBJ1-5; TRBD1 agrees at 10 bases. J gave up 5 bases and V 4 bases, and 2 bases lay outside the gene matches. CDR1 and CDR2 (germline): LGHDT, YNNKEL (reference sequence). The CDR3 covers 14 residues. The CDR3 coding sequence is TGTGCCAGCAGCCCAGACAGGGGGCATCAGCCCCAGCATTTT. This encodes CASSPDRGHQPQHF.

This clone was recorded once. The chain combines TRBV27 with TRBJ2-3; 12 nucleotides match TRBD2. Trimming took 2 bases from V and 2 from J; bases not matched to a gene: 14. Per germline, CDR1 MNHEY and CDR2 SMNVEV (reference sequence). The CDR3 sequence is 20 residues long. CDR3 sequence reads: CASSLRGLAGGGGHTDTQYF. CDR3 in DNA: TGTGCCAGCAGTTTACGCGGCCTAGCGGGAGGGGGCGGACACACAGATACGCAGTATTTT.

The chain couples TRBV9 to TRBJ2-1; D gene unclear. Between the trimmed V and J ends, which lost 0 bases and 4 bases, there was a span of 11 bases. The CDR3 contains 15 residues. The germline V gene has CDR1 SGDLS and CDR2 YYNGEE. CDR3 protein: CASSVEPELYNEQFF. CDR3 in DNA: TGTGCCAGCAGCGTAGAGCCAGAACTTTACAATGAGCAGTTCTTC.

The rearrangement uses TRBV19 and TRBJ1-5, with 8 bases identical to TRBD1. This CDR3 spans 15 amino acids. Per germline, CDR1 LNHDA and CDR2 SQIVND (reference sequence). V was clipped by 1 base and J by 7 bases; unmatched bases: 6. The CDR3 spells CASSIGTGFIQPQHF. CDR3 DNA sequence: TGTGCCAGTAGTATAGGGACAGGGTTCATCCAGCCCCAGCATTTT. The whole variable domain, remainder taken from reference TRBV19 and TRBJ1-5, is DGGITQSPKYLFRKEGQNVTLSCEQNLNHDAMYWYRQDPGQGLRLIYYSQIVNDFQKGDIAEGYSVSREKKESFPLTVTSAQKNPTAFYLCASSIGTGFIQPQHFGDGTRLSIL.

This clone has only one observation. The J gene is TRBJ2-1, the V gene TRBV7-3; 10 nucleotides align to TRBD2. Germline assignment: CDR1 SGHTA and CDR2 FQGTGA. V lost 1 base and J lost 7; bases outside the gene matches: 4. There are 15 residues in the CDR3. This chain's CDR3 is CASSLSVSGGNEQFF. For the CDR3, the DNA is TGTGCCAGCAGCTTAAGTGTTAGCGGGGGGAATGAGCAGTTCTTC.

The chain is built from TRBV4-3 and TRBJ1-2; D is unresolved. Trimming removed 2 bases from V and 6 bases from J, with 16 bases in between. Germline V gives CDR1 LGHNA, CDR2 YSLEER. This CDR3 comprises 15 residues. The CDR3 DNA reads TGCGCCAGCAGCCAAACAAAGTGGGCAGATAATGGCTACACCTTC. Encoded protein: CASSQTKWADNGYTF.

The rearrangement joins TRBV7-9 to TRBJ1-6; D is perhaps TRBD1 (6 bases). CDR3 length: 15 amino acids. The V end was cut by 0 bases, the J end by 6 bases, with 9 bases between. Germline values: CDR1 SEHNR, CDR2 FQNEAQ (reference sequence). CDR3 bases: TGTGCCAGCAGCTTAGCTGCAGGGGCTAATTCACCCCTCCACTTT. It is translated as CASSLAAGANSPLHF.

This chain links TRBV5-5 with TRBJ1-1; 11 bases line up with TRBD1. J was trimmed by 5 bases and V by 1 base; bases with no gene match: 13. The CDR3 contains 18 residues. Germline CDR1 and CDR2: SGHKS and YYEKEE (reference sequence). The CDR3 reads CASSLRRGTGGRYTEAFF. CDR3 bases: TGTGCCAGCAGCTTGAGGCGCGGGACAGGGGGTCGATATACTGAAGCTTTCTTT.

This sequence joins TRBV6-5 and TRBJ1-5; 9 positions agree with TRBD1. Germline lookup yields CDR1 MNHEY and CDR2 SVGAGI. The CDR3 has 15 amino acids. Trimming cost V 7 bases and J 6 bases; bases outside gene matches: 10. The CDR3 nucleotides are TGTGCCAGCACTAAGGACAGGGGTGGGGGTCAGCCCCAGCATTTT. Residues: CASTKDRGGGQPQHF.

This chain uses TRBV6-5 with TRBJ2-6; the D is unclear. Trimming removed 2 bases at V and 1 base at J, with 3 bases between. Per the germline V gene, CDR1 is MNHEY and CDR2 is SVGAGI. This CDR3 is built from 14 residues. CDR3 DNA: TGTGCCAGCAGTTACGTGTCTGGGGCCAACGTCCTGACTTTC. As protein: CASSYVSGANVLTF.